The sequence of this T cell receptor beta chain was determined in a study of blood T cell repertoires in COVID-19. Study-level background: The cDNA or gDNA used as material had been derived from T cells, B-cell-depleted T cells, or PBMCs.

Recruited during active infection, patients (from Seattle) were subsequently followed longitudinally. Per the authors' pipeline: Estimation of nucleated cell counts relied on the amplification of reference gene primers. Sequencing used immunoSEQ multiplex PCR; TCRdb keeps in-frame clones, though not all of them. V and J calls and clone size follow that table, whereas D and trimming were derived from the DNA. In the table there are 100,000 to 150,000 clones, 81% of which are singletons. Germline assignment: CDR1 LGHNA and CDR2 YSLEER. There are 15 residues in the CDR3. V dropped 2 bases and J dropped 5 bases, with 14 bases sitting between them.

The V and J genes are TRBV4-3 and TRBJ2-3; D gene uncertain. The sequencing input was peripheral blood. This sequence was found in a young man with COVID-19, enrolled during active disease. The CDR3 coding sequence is TGCGCCAGCAGCCAAACGAGGAGCCTAGGAGATACGCAGTATTTT. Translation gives CASSQTRSLGDTQYF.